The 12 T cell receptor beta chains below come from one sample, sequenced in a study of T cell responses to AZD1222 COVID-19 vaccine. Only in-frame clones appear in the TCRdb table, and some are missing; sequencing was by immunoSEQ multiplex PCR. The sample contains some 180,000 clones, 90% to 95% of which appear only once. This sample comprised peripheral blood, obtained 28 days after the second dose of the MenACWY control vaccine. These receptors were taken from an adult who received the MenACWY meningococcal vaccine as a control.

The chain has TRBV10-1 and TRBJ1-3; D is unclear. The CDR3 covers 14 residues. The germline V and J ends were trimmed by 5 bases and 0 bases, with 8 bases remaining between them. Germline CDR1 WNHNN, CDR2 SYGVQD (reference sequence). Written as DNA, the CDR3 is TGCGCCAGCAGTTCGCAAGCCTCTGGAAACACCATATATTTT. Its protein is CASSSQASGNTIYF.

The chain links TRBV28 to TRBJ2-7; the D gene is possibly TRBD2 (7 bases). The CDR3 spans 11 residues. Germline CDR1 and CDR2: MDHEN and SYDVKM. Trimming took off 6 bases at V and 6 bases at J, with 9 bases between the two ends. The CDR3: CASRGGGEQYF. CDR3 sequence (DNA): TGTGCCAGCAGAGGGGGGGGCGAGCAGTACTTC.

The rearrangement uses TRBV14 and TRBJ2-3; 8 bases are shared with TRBD2. V shed 4 bases and J 4 bases; nucleotides not matched to a gene: 4. The CDR3 consists of 14 residues. CDR1 is SGHDN, CDR2 FVKESK, per germline. The CDR3 sequence: CASSRGLAADTQYF. CDR3 coding DNA: TGTGCCAGCAGCCGAGGACTAGCTGCAGATACGCAGTATTTT. The whole variable domain, filled in from reference TRBV14 and TRBJ2-3, reads EAGVTQFPSHSVIEKGQTVTLRCDPISGHDNLYWYRRVMGKEIKFLLHFVKESKQDESGMPNNRFLAERTGGTYSTLKVQPAELEDSGVYFCASSRGLAADTQYFGPGTRLTVL.

The rearrangement joins TRBV27 to TRBJ2-1; 13 nucleotides line up with TRBD2. V trimming: 0 bases; J trimming: 8 bases; junction bases outside the gene matches: 4. The CDR3 runs to 16 residues. The V gene's germline CDR1 is MNHEY and CDR2 SMNVEV (reference sequence). The CDR3 protein is CASSLSRTSGRDEQFF. CDR3 DNA: TGTGCCAGCAGTTTATCGAGGACTAGCGGGAGAGATGAGCAGTTCTTC.

This clone occurred a few times. As DNA, the CDR3 is TGTGCCAGCAGCTTAGGCCCCGAGCAGTACTTC. It is translated as CASSLGPEQYF. The chain employs TRBV7-9 and TRBJ2-7; D is undetermined. CDR1 and CDR2 from the germline V gene are SEHNR and FQNEAQ (reference sequence). The CDR3 contains 11 residues. V was trimmed by 1 base and J by 6 bases, leaving 4 bases between them.

The CDR3 protein is CASSFRGVDRRSQYF. CDR3 DNA sequence: TGTGCCAGCAGCTTTAGGGGGGTGGACCGCCGGTCGCAGTATTTT. This chain joins TRBV7-3 and TRBJ2-3; D assignment may be TRBD1 or TRBD2 (6 bases each). The germline V gene has CDR1 SGHTA and CDR2 FQGTGA. This CDR3 is 15 amino acids long. V was trimmed by 3 bases and J by 10 bases, leaving 20 bases between them.

The chain uses TRBV24-1 and TRBJ2-7; D is unclear. This CDR3 is 11 amino acids long. From germline, CDR1 is KGHDR and CDR2 SFDVKD. V gave up 5 bases and J gave up 5 bases, with 6 bases separating them. CDR3 in amino acids: CATSVGHEQYF. CDR3 nucleotides: TGTGCCACCAGTGTGGGCCACGAGCAGTACTTC.

This chain connects TRBV21-1 to TRBJ2-3. TRBV21-1 is a pseudogene locus. This CDR3 is 15 amino acids long. CDR3 bases: TGTGCCAGCAGCAAAGGCCGACCGCGCACAGATACGCAGTATTTT. Amino acid sequence: CASSKGRPRTDTQYF.

In the case of this clone: Additional DNA sequences in this sample encode the identical CDR3. This rearrangement joins TRBV12-3 or TRBV12-4 to TRBJ1-2, with D hard to call. This CDR3 has 12 amino acids. Trimming took 1 base from V and 4 from J, leaving 4 bases between them. The CDR3 spells CASSLEGYGYTF. In DNA form, the CDR3 reads TGTGCCAGCAGTTTAGAGGGCTATGGCTACACCTTC.

The V and J genes are TRBV7-3 and TRBJ2-2; 9 bases fit TRBD2. V lost 6 bases and J lost 0; bases outside the gene matches: 5. There are 16 residues in the CDR3. The germline V gene encodes CDR1 SGHTA and CDR2 FQGTGA. CDR3 loop: CASRFLAGSNTGELFF. Written as DNA, the CDR3 is TGTGCCAGCAGGTTCCTAGCGGGATCGAACACCGGGGAGCTGTTTTTT.

This chain joins TRBV5-1 and TRBJ2-5; the D gene could be TRBD1 or TRBD2 (5 bases each). CDR3 size: 16 residues. The germline V and J ends were trimmed by 1 base and 4 bases, with 17 bases remaining between them. CDR1 and CDR2 from the germline V gene are SGHRS and YFSETQ. CDR3 in DNA: TGCGCCAGCAGCTTGACAGGCGAACCCGGAGGAGAGACCCAGTACTTC. This translates into CASSLTGEPGGETQYF.

CDR3 sequence (DNA): TGTGCCAGCACCCTTGGATTTCGCAATCAGCCCCAGCATTTT. Encoded protein: CASTLGFRNQPQHF. The gene calls are TRBV28 and TRBJ1-5; D gene unclear. Germline V lookup: CDR1 MDHEN, CDR2 SYDVKM. The V and J ends lost 7 bases and 2 bases respectively, with 12 bases between them. The CDR3 is made up of 14 amino acids.